The TCR beta chain described here comes from a study of shared clonotypes between healthy human individuals. Measured with immunoSEQ multiplex PCR; TCRdb has only the in-frame clones, and not every one. The sample contains 2,500,000 or so clones, approximately 93% of which appear only once. J lost 0 bases, V lost 5 bases, and 8 bases had no gene match. Germline lookup yields CDR1 SGHVS and CDR2 FNYEAQ. This CDR3 has 18 residues. The TCR sequence derives from a man in his late teens or twenties in good health. Some clones in this sample may be carry-over from other donors' samples. V and J are TRBV7-6 and TRBJ2-1, with 12 positions matching TRBD2. Sample: naive CD4+ T cells from PBMCs. Sample subset: CD45RA+ positively selected. This CDR3 is CASSQRLAGVGSYNEQFF. The CDR3 nucleotides read TGTGCCAGCAGCCAGAGACTAGCGGGAGTAGGCTCCTACAATGAGCAGTTCTTC.